The entry below describes one T cell receptor beta chain. The antigen remains unidentified. This specimen belongs to a study of vaccination effects on CD4 cells after COVID-19. The V and J ends lost 2 bases and 9 bases respectively, with 16 bases between them. CDR3 length equals 14 residues. Germline V CDR1 and CDR2: KGHSH, LQKENI. Profiling relied on immunoSEQ multiplex PCR, and the TCRdb table lists in-frame clones only, not all of them. The table shows about 24,000 clones, with under 80% occurring only once. After expansion with viral peptide pools in the ViraFEST assay, antigen-specific CD4+ T cells were sequenced. An approximately 10-day culture period preceded the isolation of CD4+ T cells. Two-dose vaccination with either BNT162b2 or mRNA-1273 was given to the participants.

The chain joins TRBV18 to TRBJ1-2; maybe TRBD1 (6 bases). This clonotype originated in a human donor who received a COVID-19 vaccine. Material: CD4+ T cells from PBMCs cultured with HCoV-NL63 spike peptides, obtained after COVID-19 vaccination. The CDR3 loop reads CASSPKTGSSRYTF. DNA for the CDR3: TGTGCCAGCTCACCAAAAACAGGGAGTTCTCGCTACACCTTC.